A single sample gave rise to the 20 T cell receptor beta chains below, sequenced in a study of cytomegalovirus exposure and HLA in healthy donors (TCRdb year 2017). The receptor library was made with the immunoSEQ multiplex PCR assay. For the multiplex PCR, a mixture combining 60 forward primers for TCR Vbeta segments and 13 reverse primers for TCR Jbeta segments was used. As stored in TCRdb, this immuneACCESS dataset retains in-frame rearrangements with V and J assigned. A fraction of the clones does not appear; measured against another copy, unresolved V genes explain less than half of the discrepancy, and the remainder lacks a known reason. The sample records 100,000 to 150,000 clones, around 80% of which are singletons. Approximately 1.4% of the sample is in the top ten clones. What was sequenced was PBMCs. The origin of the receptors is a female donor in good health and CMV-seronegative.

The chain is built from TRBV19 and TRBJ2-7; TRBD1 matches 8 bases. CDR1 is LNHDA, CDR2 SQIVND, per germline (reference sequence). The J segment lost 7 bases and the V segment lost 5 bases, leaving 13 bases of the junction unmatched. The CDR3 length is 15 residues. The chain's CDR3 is CASSRPTQGAREQYF. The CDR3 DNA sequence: TGTGCCAGTAGTCGACCCACGCAGGGGGCGCGGGAGCAGTACTTC. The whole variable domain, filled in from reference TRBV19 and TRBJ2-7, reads DGGITQSPKYLFRKEGQNVTLSCEQNLNHDAMYWYRQDPGQGLRLIYYSQIVNDFQKGDIAEGYSVSREKKESFPLTVTSAQKNPTAFYLCASSRPTQGAREQYFGPGTRLTVT.

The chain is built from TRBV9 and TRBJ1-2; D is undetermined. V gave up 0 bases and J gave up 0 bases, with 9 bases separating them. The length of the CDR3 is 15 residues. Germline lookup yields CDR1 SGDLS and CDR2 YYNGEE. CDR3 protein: CASSVGAAANYGYTF. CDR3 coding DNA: TGTGCCAGCAGCGTAGGGGCAGCTGCTAACTATGGCTACACCTTC.

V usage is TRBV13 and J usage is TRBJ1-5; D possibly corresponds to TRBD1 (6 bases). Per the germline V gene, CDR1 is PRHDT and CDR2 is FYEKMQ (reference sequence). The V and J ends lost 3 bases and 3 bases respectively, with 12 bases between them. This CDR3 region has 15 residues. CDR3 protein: CASSLGGGANQPQHF. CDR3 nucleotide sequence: TGTGCCAGCAGCTTGGGAGGGGGGGCCAATCAGCCCCAGCATTTT.

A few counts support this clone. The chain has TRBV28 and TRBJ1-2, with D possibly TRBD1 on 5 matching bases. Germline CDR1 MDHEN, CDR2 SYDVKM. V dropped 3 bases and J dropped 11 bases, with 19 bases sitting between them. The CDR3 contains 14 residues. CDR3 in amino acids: CASSFTTGLGVYTF. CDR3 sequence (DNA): TGTGCCAGCAGTTTTACTACGGGACTCGGCGTTTACACCTTC.

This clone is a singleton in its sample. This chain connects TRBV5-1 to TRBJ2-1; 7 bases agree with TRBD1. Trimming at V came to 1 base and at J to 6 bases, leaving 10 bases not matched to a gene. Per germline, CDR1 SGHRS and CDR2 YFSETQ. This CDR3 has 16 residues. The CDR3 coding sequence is TGCGCCAGCAGCTTGCTGAAAGGACAGGACTTCAATGAGCAGTTCTTC. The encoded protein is CASSLLKGQDFNEQFF.

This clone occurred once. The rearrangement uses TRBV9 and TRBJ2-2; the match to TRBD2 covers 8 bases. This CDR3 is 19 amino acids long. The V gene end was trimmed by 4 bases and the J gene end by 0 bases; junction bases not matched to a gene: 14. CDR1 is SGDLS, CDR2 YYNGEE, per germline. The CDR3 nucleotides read TGTGCCAGCAGCACCCGCGTTGGGCGGGAGGCCTCGAACACCGGGGAGCTGTTTTTT. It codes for CASSTRVGREASNTGELFF.

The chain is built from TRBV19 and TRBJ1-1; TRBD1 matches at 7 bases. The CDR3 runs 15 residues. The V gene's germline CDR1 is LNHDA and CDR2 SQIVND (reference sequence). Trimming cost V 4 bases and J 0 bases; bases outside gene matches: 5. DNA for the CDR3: TGTGCCAGTAGTACGAGGGACAGTATGAACACTGAAGCTTTCTTT. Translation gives CASSTRDSMNTEAFF.

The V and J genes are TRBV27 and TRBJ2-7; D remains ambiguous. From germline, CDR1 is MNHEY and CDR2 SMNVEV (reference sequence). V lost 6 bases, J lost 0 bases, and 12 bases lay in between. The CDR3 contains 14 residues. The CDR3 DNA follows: TGTGCCAGCAGCCCTGCGTCGCGCTCCTACGAGCAGTACTTC. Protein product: CASSPASRSYEQYF.

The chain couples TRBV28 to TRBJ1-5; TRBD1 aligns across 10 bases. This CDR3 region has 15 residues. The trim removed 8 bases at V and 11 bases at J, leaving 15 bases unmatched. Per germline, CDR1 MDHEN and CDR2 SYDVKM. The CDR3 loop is CASEGTDRGESAQHF. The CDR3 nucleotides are TGTGCCAGCGAAGGGACGGACAGGGGGGAATCAGCCCAGCATTTT.

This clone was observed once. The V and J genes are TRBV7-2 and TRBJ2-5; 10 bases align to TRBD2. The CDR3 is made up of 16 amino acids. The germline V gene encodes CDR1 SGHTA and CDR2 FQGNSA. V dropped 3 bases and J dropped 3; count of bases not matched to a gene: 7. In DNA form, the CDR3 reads TGTGCCAGCAGCTTCCGGACTAGCGGATTTAAAGAGACCCAGTACTTC. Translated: CASSFRTSGFKETQYF.

The CDR3 DNA reads TGTGCCTGGAGTGTACGGCAGGGAAATTCACCCCTCCACTTT. It translates to CAWSVRQGNSPLHF. The J gene is TRBJ1-6, the V gene TRBV30; D is possibly TRBD1 (5 bases). Germline V gene lookup returns CDR1 GTSNPN and CDR2 SVGIG (reference sequence). Trimming shortened V by 0 bases and J by 7 bases, and 10 bases separated the two germline ends. This CDR3 is built from 14 residues.

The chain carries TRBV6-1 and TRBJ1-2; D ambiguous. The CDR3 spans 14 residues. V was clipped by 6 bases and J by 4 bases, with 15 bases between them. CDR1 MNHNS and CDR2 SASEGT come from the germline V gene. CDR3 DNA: TGTGCCAGCAGCCCCCACGGGGTTAGCTATGGCTACACCTTC. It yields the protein CASSPHGVSYGYTF.

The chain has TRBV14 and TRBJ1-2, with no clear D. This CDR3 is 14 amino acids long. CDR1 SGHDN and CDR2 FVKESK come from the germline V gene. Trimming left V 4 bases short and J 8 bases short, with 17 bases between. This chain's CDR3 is CASSPVPSVEGYTF. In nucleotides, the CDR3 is TGTGCCAGCAGCCCCGTCCCTTCAGTGGAGGGCTACACCTTC.

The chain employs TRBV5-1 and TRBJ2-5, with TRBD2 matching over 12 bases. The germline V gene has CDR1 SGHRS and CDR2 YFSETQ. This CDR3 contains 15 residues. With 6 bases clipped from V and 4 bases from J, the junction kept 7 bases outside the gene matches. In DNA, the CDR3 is TGCGCCAGCAAAGAAACACTAGCGGGAGGAGAGACCCAGTACTTC. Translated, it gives CASKETLAGGETQYF. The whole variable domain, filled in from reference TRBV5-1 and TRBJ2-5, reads KAGVTQTPRYLIKTRGQQVTLSCSPISGHRSVSWYQQTPGQGLQFLFEYFSETQRNKGNFPGRFSGRQFSNSRSEMNVSTLELGDSALYLCASKETLAGGETQYFGPGTRLLVL.

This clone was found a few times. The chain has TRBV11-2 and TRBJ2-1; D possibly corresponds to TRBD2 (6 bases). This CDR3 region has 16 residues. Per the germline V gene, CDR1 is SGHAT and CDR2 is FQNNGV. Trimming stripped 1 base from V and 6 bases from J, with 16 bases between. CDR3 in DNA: TGTGCCAGCAGCTTAGGTTTCGGGAGAGGAGGCAATGAGCAGTTCTTC. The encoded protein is CASSLGFGRGGNEQFF.

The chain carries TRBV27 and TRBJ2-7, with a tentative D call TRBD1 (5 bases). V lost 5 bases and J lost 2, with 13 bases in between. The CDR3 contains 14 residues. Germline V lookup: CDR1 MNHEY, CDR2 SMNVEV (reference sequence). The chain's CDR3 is CASSPMTETYEQYF. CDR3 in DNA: TGTGCCAGCAGTCCCATGACAGAAACCTACGAGCAGTACTTC.

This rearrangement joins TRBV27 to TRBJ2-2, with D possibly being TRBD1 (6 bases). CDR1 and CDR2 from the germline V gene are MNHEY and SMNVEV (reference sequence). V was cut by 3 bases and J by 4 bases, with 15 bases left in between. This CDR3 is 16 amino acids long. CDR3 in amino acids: CASSFDFDRSTGELFF. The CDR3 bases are TGTGCCAGCAGTTTCGACTTTGACAGGTCCACCGGGGAGCTGTTTTTT.

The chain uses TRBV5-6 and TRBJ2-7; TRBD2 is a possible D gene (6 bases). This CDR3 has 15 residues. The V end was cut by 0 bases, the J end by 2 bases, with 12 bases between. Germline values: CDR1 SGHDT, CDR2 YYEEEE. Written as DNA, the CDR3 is TGTGCCAGCAGCTTGGGGCGGGCGGGGACCTACGAGCAGTACTTC. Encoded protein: CASSLGRAGTYEQYF.

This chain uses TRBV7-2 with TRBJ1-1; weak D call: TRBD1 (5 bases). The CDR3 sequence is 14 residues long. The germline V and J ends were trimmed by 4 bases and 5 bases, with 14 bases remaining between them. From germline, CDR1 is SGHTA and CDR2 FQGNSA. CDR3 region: CASSSTGQPTEAFF. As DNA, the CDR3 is TGTGCCAGCAGCTCAACAGGACAACCGACTGAAGCTTTCTTT.

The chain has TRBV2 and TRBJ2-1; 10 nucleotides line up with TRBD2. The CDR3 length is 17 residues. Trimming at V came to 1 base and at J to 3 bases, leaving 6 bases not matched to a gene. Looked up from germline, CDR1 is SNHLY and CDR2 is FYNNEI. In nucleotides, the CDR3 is TGTGCCAGCAGTGAAGGTGGCGGGACTAGCGTCTACAATGAGCAGTTCTTC. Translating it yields CASSEGGGTSVYNEQFF.